Given below is one T cell receptor beta chain in context. The table came from immunoSEQ multiplex PCR; TCRdb's copy has only in-frame clones and leaves some out. Seen here are roughly 120,000 clones, roughly 95% observed once, and the top ten hold 3.6%. Trimming removed 5 bases from V and 7 bases from J, with 11 bases in between. This CDR3 contains 12 residues. The V gene's germline CDR1 is SEHNR and CDR2 FQNEAQ (reference sequence). The entry originates in a study of control samples from healthy donors and cancer patients. The sample taken for sequencing was blood. This TCR came from a man aged 30 to 45 in good health. The rearrangement uses TRBV7-9 and TRBJ1-1; D possibly corresponds to TRBD1 (6 bases). The CDR3: CASSPGVSEAFF. In DNA form, the CDR3 reads TGTGCCAGCAGCCCAGGGGTGAGTGAAGCTTTCTTT.